What follows is one TCR beta chain and its context. Total RNA was extracted at no less than 6 micrograms per sample. The data originate from a study of blood T cells in healthy people across ages. From germline, CDR1 is MNHNS and CDR2 SASEGT. V lost 6 bases, J lost 6 bases, and 13 bases stayed unmatched. The CDR3 extends over 15 amino acids. With a J-beta primer mix and a sample-barcoded 5' primer, a second PCR ran roughly 6 to 12 cycles. TCRdb passed the 5' RACE reads through MiXCR, listing each CDR3 protein once. Of 800,000 to 950,000 distinct CDR3 sequences in the sample, around 34% were seen once. This TCR was sampled from a man younger than 35 in good health. The rearrangement uses TRBV6-1 and TRBJ2-7, with 8 bases lining up with TRBD2. Material: blood. The CDR3, as DNA: TGTGCCAGCAGCCCACGTAGCGGGGACCTCAGCGAGCAGTACTTC. Residues: CASSPRSGDLSEQYF.